What follows are 5 T cell receptor beta chains derived from one specimen sequenced in a study of T cell responses to AZD1222 COVID-19 vaccine. The assay was immunoSEQ multiplex PCR, and TCRdb's table has in-frame clones only and misses some. Among about 150,000 clones listed, roughly 87% were seen once. The sample in question was peripheral blood, obtained 28 days after the second AZD1222 dose. The receptors derive from an adult who received the AZD1222 COVID-19 vaccine.

The chain joins TRBV5-4 to TRBJ2-3; 8 bases match TRBD1. With 4 bases clipped from V and 3 bases from J, the junction kept 7 bases outside the gene matches. The CDR3 contains 15 residues. The V gene's germline CDR1 is SGHNT and CDR2 YYREEE (reference sequence). CDR3 sequence reads: CASSGGTGPTDTQYF. DNA for the CDR3: TGTGCCAGCAGCGGAGGGACAGGTCCGACAGATACGCAGTATTTT.

This chain connects TRBV5-1 to TRBJ2-5; the D gene is possibly TRBD2 (5 bases). Germline CDR1 and CDR2: SGHRS and YFSETQ. With 1 base removed from V and 2 bases from J, the gap between germline ends came to 15 bases. The CDR3 runs 16 residues. The chain's CDR3 is CASSLLLRVNQETQYF. CDR3 nucleotide sequence: TGCGCCAGCAGCTTGTTATTGCGGGTAAATCAAGAGACCCAGTACTTC.

This clone was found a few times. The chain couples TRBV7-2 to TRBJ2-2, with TRBD2 matching 10 bases. The germline V gene encodes CDR1 SGHTA and CDR2 FQGNSA. V dropped 1 base and J dropped 8; count of bases not matched to a gene: 4. This CDR3 is 15 amino acids long. CDR3 sequence (DNA): TGTGCCAGCAGCTTAGTAACTAGCGGGACGGGGGAGCTGTTTTTT. Translating it yields CASSLVTSGTGELFF. The whole variable domain, filled in from reference TRBV7-2 and TRBJ2-2, reads GAGVSQSPSNKVTEKGKDVELRCDPISGHTALYWYRQSLGQGLEFLIYFQGNSAPDKSGLPSDRFSAERTGGSVSTLTIQRTQQEDSAVYLCASSLVTSGTGELFFGEGSRLTVL.

The chain joins TRBV7-3 to TRBJ1-1; no reliable D call. CDR3 length: 14 amino acids. Trimming stripped 2 bases from V and 2 bases from J, with 9 bases between. In germline, CDR1 is SGHTA, CDR2 FQGTGA. The chain's CDR3 is CASSLVHPNTEAFF. The CDR3 nucleotides are TGTGCCAGCAGCTTAGTACATCCAAACACTGAAGCTTTCTTT.

The gene calls are TRBV18 and TRBJ1-2; unclear D gene. CDR3 length: 15 residues. Between the trimmed V and J ends, which lost 0 bases and 1 base, there was a span of 9 bases. Germline CDR1 reads KGHSH; CDR2 reads LQKENI. Here the CDR3 reads CASSPPQGDNYGYTF. CDR3 in DNA: TGTGCCAGCTCACCACCGCAAGGCGATAACTATGGCTACACCTTC.